The clone carrying this TCR beta chain was seen repeatedly, ten times or more. This sample was taken from a study of neurological immune-mediated disorders. From the 5' RACE reads, TCRdb called clonotypes with MiXCR, one entry per CDR3 protein. The data show approximately 82,000 distinct CDR3 sequences, 2.5% to 3% seen once. V was cut by 1 base and J by 5 bases, with 15 bases left in between. CDR3 length equals 15 residues. In germline, CDR1 is SEHNR, CDR2 FQNEAQ (reference sequence). The chain combines TRBV7-9 with TRBJ2-7; tentatively, D is TRBD1 or TRBD2 (5 bases each). The sample taken for sequencing was PBMCs. The TCR sequence derives from a woman aged 30 to 39 with multiple sclerosis. The CDR3 region is CASSLDERGVHEQYF. The CDR3 nucleotides read TGTGCCAGCAGCTTAGACGAGAGAGGGGTTCACGAGCAGTACTTC.